The rows below give T cell receptor beta chains drawn from one sample of a study of blood T cell repertoires in COVID-19. Libraries were prepared by immunoSEQ multiplex PCR; TCRdb keeps only in-frame clonotypes and omits some of them. Of hundreds of thousands of clones listed, about 90% are singletons. The source material was peripheral blood. Receptors originate from a man aged 18 to 30 with active or convalescent COVID-19. The CDR3 runs from the conserved cysteine through the conserved F or W. The D gene is left open where the match is weak. Clone size, where shown, is once, few, many, or a class for clones that have expanded.

d_gene,v_gene,abundance,j_gene,CDR3nt,CDR3aa
TRBD2,TRBV6-2/TRBV6-3,.,TRBJ2-5,TGTGCCAGCAGTTACGACAGCGGGGGGGATGAGGAGACCCAGTACTTC,CASSYDSGGDEETQYF
TRBD1,TRBV10-1,once,TRBJ1-1,TGCGCCAGCAGTGAGTCCGGACAGGCCAGGAGAGCTTTCTTT,CASSESGQARRAFF
.,TRBV6-6,.,TRBJ1-1,TGTGCCAGCAGGGAACTAAAAACTGAAGCTTTCTTT,CASRELKTEAFF
TRBD2,TRBV19,.,TRBJ2-7,TGTGCCAGTAGTATCATACTAGCGGGAGACAACGAGCAGTACTTC,CASSIILAGDNEQYF
TRBD1,TRBV7-2,.,TRBJ1-1,TGTGCCAGCAGCTTACGGGACAGAATGAACACTGAAGCTTTCTTT,CASSLRDRMNTEAFF
.,TRBV9,once,TRBJ1-3,TGTGCCAGCAGCACTCCTCAGGGGCCTGGAAACACCATATATTTT,CASSTPQGPGNTIYF
.,TRBV7-2,.,TRBJ1-1,TGTGCCAGCAGCCCACAGGTTCTGAACACTGAAGCTTTCTTT,CASSPQVLNTEAFF
TRBD1,TRBV19,.,TRBJ2-5,TGTGCCAGTAGTGACAGGGGACGGTACCAAGAGACCCAGTACTTC,CASSDRGRYQETQYF
TRBD2,TRBV15,few,TRBJ2-2,TGTGCCACCAGCAGAGGGGTAGGGTGGCGGGAGTCCGGGGAGCTGTTTTTT,CATSRGVGWRESGELFF
.,TRBV2,.,TRBJ2-5,TGTGCCAGCAGGACAGGTATACAAGAGACCCAGTACTTC,CASRTGIQETQYF
.,TRBV11-2,.,TRBJ2-1,TGTGCCAGCAGCCCCACTTTGGAGCTTGGCGATGAGCAGTTCTTC,CASSPTLELGDEQFF
.,TRBV30,.,TRBJ2-2,TGTGCCTGGAGCCTTCCCGGGGAGCTGTTTTTT,CAWSLPGELFF
TRBD1,TRBV7-2,.,TRBJ2-3,TGTGCCAGCAGCTCTTCGGGACAGGGGGCCACAGATACGCAGTATTTT,CASSSSGQGATDTQYF
.,TRBV5-1,.,TRBJ1-2,TGCGCCAGCAGCTTGGAACAGGGAGCCTATGGCTACACCTTC,CASSLEQGAYGYTF
TRBD1,TRBV30,.,TRBJ1-5,TGTGCCTGGACTGGACAGGTTAGCAATCAGCCCCAGCATTTT,CAWTGQVSNQPQHF
TRBD1,TRBV5-1,.,TRBJ1-5,TGCGCCAGCAGCTTGGCCGGGACAGTGAATCAGCCCCAGCATTTT,CASSLAGTVNQPQHF
.,TRBV4-1,.,TRBJ1-4,TGCGCCAGCAGCGCTGGGCAGGGTGATGAAAAACTGTTTTTT,CASSAGQGDEKLFF
TRBD2,TRBV7-3,once,TRBJ2-1,TGTGCCAGCAGCCCACAGGGACTAGCGGGAGGAGTTGAGCAGTTCTTC,CASSPQGLAGGVEQFF
.,TRBV28,once,TRBJ1-4,TGTGCCAGCAGTGTACCAGGACAGCCCGAAAAACTGTTTTTT,CASSVPGQPEKLFF
TRBD2,TRBV7-2,.,TRBJ2-1,TGTGCCAGCAGCTTACAAGCGGGAGGGCTGGATGAGCAGTTCTTC,CASSLQAGGLDEQFF
.,TRBV28,few,TRBJ1-1,TGTGCCGTCCCCCTGGGGGGGAGGAGTAACGCTGAAGCTTTCTTT,CAVPLGGRSNAEAFF
.,TRBV7-9,.,TRBJ2-7,TGTGCCAGTGCCCCCGTGGCCGCCAGCTCCTACGAGCAGTACTTC,CASAPVAASSYEQYF
TRBD2,TRBV9,.,TRBJ2-7,TGTGCCAGCAGCGTACACCCTAGCGGGGGGGATACCTACGAGCAGTACTTC,CASSVHPSGGDTYEQYF
TRBD2,TRBV5-1,.,TRBJ2-7,TGCGCCAGCAGCTTAGCGGGAGGGAGTTACGAGCAGTACTTC,CASSLAGGSYEQYF
TRBD1,TRBV6-5,.,TRBJ2-7,TGTGCCAGCAGTAGGGACAGGGCCCCCTACGAGCAGTACTTC,CASSRDRAPYEQYF
.,TRBV19,.,TRBJ1-2,TGTGCCAGTAGTATAGATCGACAACCTAACTATGGCTACACCTTC,CASSIDRQPNYGYTF
TRBD2,TRBV2,.,TRBJ2-6,TGTGCCAGCAGTGAGGGGGGGAGAGGGGCCAACGTCCTGACTTTC,CASSEGGRGANVLTF
TRBD1,TRBV9,.,TRBJ1-1,TGTGCCAGCAGCTTACCCGGGACAGGGGTAGGCACTGAAGCTTTCTTT,CASSLPGTGVGTEAFF
TRBD1,TRBV7-9,.,TRBJ1-4,TGTGCCAGCAGCCGCCCAGGGGGGCTAGCAACTAATGAAAAACTGTTTTTT,CASSRPGGLATNEKLFF
TRBD2,TRBV10-3,few,TRBJ2-2,TGTGCCATCAGTGAGTCTGGACTAGCGGGAGTTCCCGGGGAGCTGTTTTTT,CAISESGLAGVPGELFF
.,TRBV27,.,TRBJ2-7,TGTGCCAGCAGTTCGCAACAGACAGCCCCATCCTACGAGCAGTACTTC,CASSSQQTAPSYEQYF
TRBD2,TRBV6-5,.,TRBJ2-7,TGTGCCAGCAGTTACGGGCTAGCGGGGGCCTACGAGCAGTACTTC,CASSYGLAGAYEQYF
TRBD2,TRBV7-2,.,TRBJ2-7,TGTGCCAGCAGCCCGGCAGGGACTAGCCGCGAGCAGTACTTC,CASSPAGTSREQYF
TRBD1,TRBV4-1,.,TRBJ1-2,TGCGCCAGCAGCCAGCTAACAACAGGGGGCAGGGTTGGCTACACCTTC,CASSQLTTGGRVGYTF
TRBD2,TRBV9,.,TRBJ2-1,TGTGCCAGCTCCACCCGCTCGGGGGGGGCCCCTAGCTCCTACAATGAGCAGTTCTTC,CASSTRSGGAPSSYNEQFF
.,TRBV12-3/TRBV12-4,.,TRBJ1-1,TGTGCCAGCAGCCCTGGTGGTGAGGCAGCTTTCTTT,CASSPGGEAAFF
.,TRBV4-3,once,TRBJ2-3,TGCGCCAGCAGCCAGGGGACCAGGGGGGTGGATACGCAGTATTTT,CASSQGTRGVDTQYF
.,TRBV28,.,TRBJ2-1,TGTGCCAGCAGTACCGGGGCCTACAATGAGCAGTTCTTC,CASSTGAYNEQFF
TRBD1,TRBV6-5,.,TRBJ1-2,TGTGCCACCCTACGGACAGGGGGATATGGCTACACCTTC,CATLRTGGYGYTF
TRBD1,TRBV27,.,TRBJ2-1,TGTGCCAGCAGTTTAGCATCCGGGACAGGGAGCGGGAATGAGCAGTTCTTC,CASSLASGTGSGNEQFF
.,TRBV5-6,.,TRBJ2-7,TGTGCCAGCAGTCAAGGGGTGGGCTACGAGCAGTACTTC,CASSQGVGYEQYF
.,TRBV27,.,TRBJ2-7,TGTGCCAGCAGTGAGGGAGCCTCAACCTACGAGCAGTACTTC,CASSEGASTYEQYF
.,TRBV30,few,TRBJ1-1,TGTGCCTGGAGTGGGAGGGGAGAGAGAGCTTTCTTT,CAWSGRGERAFF
.,TRBV19,.,TRBJ1-1,TGTGCCAGTAGTTTCCTGGCGGCAGTGGAGATGAACACTGAAGCTTTCTTT,CASSFLAAVEMNTEAFF
.,TRBV6-1,.,TRBJ1-2,TGTGCCAGCAGTGGGCCTCAGGGTAACTATGGCTACACCTTC,CASSGPQGNYGYTF
TRBD1,TRBV5-1,.,TRBJ2-7,TGCGCCAGCAGCTTGAGTTTTGGGACAGGAGGCTACGAGCAGTACTTC,CASSLSFGTGGYEQYF
TRBD1,TRBV7-3,once,TRBJ1-1,TGTGCCAGCAGCCCGGGACAGGGCAACACTGAAGCTTTCTTT,CASSPGQGNTEAFF
TRBD2,TRBV9,.,TRBJ2-1,TGTGCCAGCAGCGCGACTAGCGGGATAGACAATGAGCAGTTCTTC,CASSATSGIDNEQFF
.,TRBV6-2/TRBV6-3,.,TRBJ1-2,TGTGCCAGCAGTTACGCTAACCGGAGGGGCTACACCTTC,CASSYANRRGYTF
TRBD2,TRBV10-3,.,TRBJ2-2,TGTGCCATCAGTGGGGGGACTAGCGTGAGGACCGGGGAGCTGTTTTTT,CAISGGTSVRTGELFF
.,TRBV14,.,TRBJ2-2,TGTGCCAGCAGCCAAGACGGCAGGATCGCCGGGGAGCTGTTTTTT,CASSQDGRIAGELFF
TRBD1,TRBV6-6,.,TRBJ2-2,TGTGCCAGCAGGGGGACAGTCGGGGAGCTGTTTTTT,CASRGTVGELFF
TRBD1,TRBV4-1,.,TRBJ1-2,TGCGCCAGCAGCCAAGCGACAGGGAGCGGCTACACCTTC,CASSQATGSGYTF
TRBD1,TRBV3-1/TRBV3-2,.,TRBJ2-1,TGTGCCAGCAGCCGCCGCGACAGGGGAAGCTCCTACAATGAGCAGTTCTTC,CASSRRDRGSSYNEQFF
TRBD1,TRBV7-2,once,TRBJ1-3,TGTGCCAGCAGCTTAGGGCTCAGGGGGACTGGAAACACCATATATTTT,CASSLGLRGTGNTIYF
.,TRBV28,.,TRBJ1-1,TGTGCCAGCAGTTTATCGCCGACCGGGGTCACTGAAGCTTTCTTT,CASSLSPTGVTEAFF
TRBD1,TRBV7-8,.,TRBJ1-2,TGTGCCAGCAGCTTAGGACAGGGGACCCATGGCTACACCTTC,CASSLGQGTHGYTF
TRBD2,TRBV2,.,TRBJ2-1,TGTGCCAGCAGTGAAGGGGGCGGGAGGGATCCCTACAATGAGCAGTTCTTC,CASSEGGGRDPYNEQFF